This TCR beta chain was captured in a study of shared clonotypes between healthy human individuals. Study conclusions and caveats: Unshared clonotypes carried lower generation probabilities than those common to all four donors. Blood was the only sampled material, and tissue repertoires likely differ. Owing to a small donor count, the genetic and exposure-history diversity represented was limited.

Generated by immunoSEQ multiplex PCR, the TCRdb table keeps only in-frame clones and is missing some. The table lists 2 million to 3 million clones, under 95% of them singletons. Comments on this clone: What it recognizes is unknown.

Germline-derived CDR1 and CDR2 are SGDLS and YYNGEE. With 2 bases clipped from V and 0 bases from J, the junction kept 7 bases outside the gene matches. There are 16 residues in the CDR3. The clonotype originates from a young man in good health. Some clones in this sample may be carry-over from other donors' samples. The genes are TRBV9 and TRBJ2-7; 8 bases map to TRBD1. Sequenced: naive CD4+ T cells from PBMCs. Subset given: CD45RA+ positively selected. The DNA of the CDR3 is TGTGCCAGCAGCGTCGGACAGGGAATCAGCTCCTACGAGCAGTACTTC. Amino acids: CASSVGQGISSYEQYF.